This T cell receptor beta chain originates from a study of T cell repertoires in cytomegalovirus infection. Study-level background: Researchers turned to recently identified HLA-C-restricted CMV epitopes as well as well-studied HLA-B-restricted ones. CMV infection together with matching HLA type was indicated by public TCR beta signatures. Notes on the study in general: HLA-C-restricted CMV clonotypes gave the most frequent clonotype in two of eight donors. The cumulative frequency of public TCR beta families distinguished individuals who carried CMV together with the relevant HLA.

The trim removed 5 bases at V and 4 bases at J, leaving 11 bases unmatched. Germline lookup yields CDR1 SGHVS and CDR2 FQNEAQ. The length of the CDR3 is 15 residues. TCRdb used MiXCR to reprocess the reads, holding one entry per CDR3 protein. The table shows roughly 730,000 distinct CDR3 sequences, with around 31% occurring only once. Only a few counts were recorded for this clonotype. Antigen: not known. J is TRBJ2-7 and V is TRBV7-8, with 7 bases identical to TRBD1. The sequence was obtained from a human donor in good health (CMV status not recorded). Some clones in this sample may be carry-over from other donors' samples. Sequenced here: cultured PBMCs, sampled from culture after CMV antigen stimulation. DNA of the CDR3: TGTGCCAGCAGCCTTACCGGGACAGTGGCATACGAGCAGTACTTC. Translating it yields CASSLTGTVAYEQYF.